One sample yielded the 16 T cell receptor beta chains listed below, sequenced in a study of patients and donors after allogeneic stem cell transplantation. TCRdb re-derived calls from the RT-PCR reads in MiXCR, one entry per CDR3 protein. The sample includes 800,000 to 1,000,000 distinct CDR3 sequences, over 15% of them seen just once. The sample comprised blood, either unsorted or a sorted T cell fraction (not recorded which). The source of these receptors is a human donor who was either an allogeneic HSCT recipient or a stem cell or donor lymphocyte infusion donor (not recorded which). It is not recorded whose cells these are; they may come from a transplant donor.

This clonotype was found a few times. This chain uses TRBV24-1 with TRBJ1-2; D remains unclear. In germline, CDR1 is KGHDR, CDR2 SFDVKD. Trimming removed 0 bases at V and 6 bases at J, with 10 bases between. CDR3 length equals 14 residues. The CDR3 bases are TGTGCCACCAGTGATTTGGCAGTTGCGCATGGCTACACCTTC. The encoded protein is CATSDLAVAHGYTF.

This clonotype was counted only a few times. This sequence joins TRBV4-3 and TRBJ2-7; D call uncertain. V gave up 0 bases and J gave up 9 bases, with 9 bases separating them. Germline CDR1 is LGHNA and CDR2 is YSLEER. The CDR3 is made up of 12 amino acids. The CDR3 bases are TGCGCCAGCAGCCAAGATTACTTACCGCAGTACTTC. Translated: CASSQDYLPQYF.

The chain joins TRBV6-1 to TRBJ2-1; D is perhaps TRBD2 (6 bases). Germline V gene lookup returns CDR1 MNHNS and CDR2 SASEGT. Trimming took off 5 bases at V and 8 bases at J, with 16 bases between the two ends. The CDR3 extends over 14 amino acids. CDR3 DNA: TGTGCCAGCAGTCCTTACCGAGCTAGCGATGAGCAGTTCTTC. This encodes CASSPYRASDEQFF.

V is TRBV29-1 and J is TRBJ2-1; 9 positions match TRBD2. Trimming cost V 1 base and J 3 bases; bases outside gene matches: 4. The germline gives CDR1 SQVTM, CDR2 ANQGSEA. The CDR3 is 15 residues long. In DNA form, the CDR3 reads TGCAGCGTTGAAGGCGGGGGGGGAATCTACAATGAGCAGTTCTTC. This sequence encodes CSVEGGGGIYNEQFF.

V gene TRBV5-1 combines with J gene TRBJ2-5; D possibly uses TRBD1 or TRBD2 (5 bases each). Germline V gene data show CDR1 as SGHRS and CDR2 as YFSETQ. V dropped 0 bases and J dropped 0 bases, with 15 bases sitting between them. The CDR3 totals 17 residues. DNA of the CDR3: TGCGCCAGCAGCTTGGGGTTTGGGGCGAGGGACCAAGAGACCCAGTACTTC. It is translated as CASSLGFGARDQETQYF.

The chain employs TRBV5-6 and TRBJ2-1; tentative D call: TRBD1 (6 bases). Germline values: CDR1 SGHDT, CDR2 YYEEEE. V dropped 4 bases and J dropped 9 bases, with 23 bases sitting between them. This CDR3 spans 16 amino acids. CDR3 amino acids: CASSDSPVGPQGEQFF. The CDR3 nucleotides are TGTGCCAGCAGCGATTCTCCAGTAGGTCCACAGGGTGAGCAGTTCTTC.

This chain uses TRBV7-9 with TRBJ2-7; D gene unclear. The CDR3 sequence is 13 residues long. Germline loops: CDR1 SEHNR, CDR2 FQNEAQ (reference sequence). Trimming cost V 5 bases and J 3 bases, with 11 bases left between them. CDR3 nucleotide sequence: TGTGCCAGCAGCCCTTCCTTGGTCTACGAGCAGTACTTC. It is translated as CASSPSLVYEQYF.

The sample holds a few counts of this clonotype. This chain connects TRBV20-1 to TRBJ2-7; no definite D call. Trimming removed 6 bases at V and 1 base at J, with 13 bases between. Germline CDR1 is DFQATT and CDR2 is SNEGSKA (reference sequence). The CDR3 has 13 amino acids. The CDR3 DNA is TGCAGTGCGTTGGCGTTTAATTCCTACGAGCAGTACTTC. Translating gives CSALAFNSYEQYF.

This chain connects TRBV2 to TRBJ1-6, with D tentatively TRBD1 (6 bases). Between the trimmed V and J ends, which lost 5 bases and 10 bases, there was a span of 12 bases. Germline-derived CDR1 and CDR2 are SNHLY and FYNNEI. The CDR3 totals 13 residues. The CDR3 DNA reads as TGTGCCAGCAGTTCTAGACAGGAGTCACCCCTCCACTTT. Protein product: CASSSRQESPLHF.

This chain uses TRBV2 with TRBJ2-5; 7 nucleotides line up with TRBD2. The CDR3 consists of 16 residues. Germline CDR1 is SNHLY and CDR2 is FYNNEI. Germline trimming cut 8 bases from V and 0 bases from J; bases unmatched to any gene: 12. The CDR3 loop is CASENYGGSYQETQYF. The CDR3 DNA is TGTGCCAGCGAGAACTACGGGGGGTCGTACCAAGAGACCCAGTACTTC.

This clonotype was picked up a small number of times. The CDR3 is CASSQGRASGANVLTF. The CDR3 region has the DNA TGCGCCAGCAGCCAAGGCAGGGCCTCTGGGGCCAACGTCCTGACTTTC. The V call is TRBV4-3, the J call TRBJ2-6; D may be TRBD1 (5 bases). From germline, CDR1 is LGHNA and CDR2 YSLEER. The CDR3 totals 16 residues. V shed 1 base and J shed 0 bases, with 7 bases lying between them.

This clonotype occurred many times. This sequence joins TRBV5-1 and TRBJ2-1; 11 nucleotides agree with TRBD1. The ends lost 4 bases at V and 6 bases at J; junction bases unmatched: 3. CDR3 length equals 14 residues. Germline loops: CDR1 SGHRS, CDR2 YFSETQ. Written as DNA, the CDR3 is TGCGCCAGCAGCCCCGGGACAGGGGGCAATGAGCAGTTCTTC. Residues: CASSPGTGGNEQFF.

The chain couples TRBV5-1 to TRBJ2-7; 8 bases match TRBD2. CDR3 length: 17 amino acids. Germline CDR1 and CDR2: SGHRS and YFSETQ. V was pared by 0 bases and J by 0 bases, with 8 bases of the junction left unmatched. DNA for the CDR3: TGCGCCAGCAGCTTGGGGGACGGCGGGAGGAACTCCTACGAGCAGTACTTC. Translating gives CASSLGDGGRNSYEQYF.

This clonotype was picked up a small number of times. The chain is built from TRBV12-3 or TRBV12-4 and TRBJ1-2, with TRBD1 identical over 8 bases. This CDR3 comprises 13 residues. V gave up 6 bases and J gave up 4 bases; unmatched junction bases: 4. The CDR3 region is CASRSGGAYGYTF. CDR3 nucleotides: TGTGCCAGCAGATCAGGGGGCGCCTATGGCTACACCTTC.

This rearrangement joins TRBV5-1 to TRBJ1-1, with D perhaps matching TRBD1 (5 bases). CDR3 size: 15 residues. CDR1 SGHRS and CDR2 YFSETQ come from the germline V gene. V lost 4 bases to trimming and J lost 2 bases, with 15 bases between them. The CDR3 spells CASSRGGIINTEAFF. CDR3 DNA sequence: TGCGCCAGCAGCCGGGGGGGGATTATCAACACTGAAGCTTTCTTT.

CDR3 in amino acids: CSASGTTYGYTF. The CDR3 coding sequence is TGCAGTGCTAGTGGAACCACCTATGGCTACACCTTC. V usage is TRBV20-1 and J usage is TRBJ1-2, with D uncertain. The germline V gene encodes CDR1 DFQATT and CDR2 SNEGSKA (reference sequence). V lost 3 bases to trimming and J lost 4 bases, with 9 bases between them. The CDR3 is 12 residues long.